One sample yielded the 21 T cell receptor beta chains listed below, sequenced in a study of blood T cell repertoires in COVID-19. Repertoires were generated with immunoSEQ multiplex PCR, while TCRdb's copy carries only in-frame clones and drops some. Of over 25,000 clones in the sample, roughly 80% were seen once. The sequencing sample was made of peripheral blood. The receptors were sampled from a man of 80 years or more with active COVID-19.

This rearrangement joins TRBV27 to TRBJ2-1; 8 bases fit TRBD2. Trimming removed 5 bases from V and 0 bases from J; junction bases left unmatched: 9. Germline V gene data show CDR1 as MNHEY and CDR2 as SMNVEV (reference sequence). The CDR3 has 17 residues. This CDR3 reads CASSPTVAGSSYNEQFF. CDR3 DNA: TGTGCCAGCAGTCCTACGGTAGCGGGAAGCTCCTACAATGAGCAGTTCTTC.

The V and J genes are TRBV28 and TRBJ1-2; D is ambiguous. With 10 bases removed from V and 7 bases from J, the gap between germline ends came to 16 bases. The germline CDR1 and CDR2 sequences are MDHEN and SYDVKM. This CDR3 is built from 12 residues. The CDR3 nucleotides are TGTGCCATGGGGAGCGATGTTTTTGGCTACACCTTC. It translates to CAMGSDVFGYTF.

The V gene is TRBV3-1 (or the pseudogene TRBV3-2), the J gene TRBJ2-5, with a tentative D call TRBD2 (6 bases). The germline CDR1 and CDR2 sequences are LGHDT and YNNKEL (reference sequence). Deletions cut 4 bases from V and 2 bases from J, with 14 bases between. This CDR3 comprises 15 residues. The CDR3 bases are TGTGCCAGCAGCCCGTCGGATAGCGGACAAGAGACCCAGTACTTC. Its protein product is CASSPSDSGQETQYF.

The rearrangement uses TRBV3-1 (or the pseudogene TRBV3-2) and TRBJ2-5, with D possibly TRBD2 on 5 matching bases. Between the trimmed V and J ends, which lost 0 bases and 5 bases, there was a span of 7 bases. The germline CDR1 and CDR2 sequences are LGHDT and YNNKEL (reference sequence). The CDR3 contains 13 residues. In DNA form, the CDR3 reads TGTGCCAGCAGCCAAGATCCTAGCGAGACCCAGTACTTC. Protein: CASSQDPSETQYF.

The CDR3 DNA sequence: TGTGCCAGCAGTGAGTTTGTCAGGGGGAGGAACACCGGGGAGCTGTTTTTT. It specifies CASSEFVRGRNTGELFF. The chain recombines TRBV25-1 with TRBJ2-2; 7 bases align to TRBD1. This CDR3 region has 17 residues. J gave up 1 base and V 3 bases, and 8 bases lay outside the gene matches. Per germline, CDR1 MGHDK and CDR2 SYGVNS.

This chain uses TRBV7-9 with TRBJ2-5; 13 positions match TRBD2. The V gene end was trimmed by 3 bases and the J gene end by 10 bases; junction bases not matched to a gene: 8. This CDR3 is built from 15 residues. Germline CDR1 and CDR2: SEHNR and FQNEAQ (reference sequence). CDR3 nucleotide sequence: TGTGCCAGCAGCTTTTCTCGACTAGCGGGGGGTAACCAGTACTTC. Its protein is CASSFSRLAGGNQYF.

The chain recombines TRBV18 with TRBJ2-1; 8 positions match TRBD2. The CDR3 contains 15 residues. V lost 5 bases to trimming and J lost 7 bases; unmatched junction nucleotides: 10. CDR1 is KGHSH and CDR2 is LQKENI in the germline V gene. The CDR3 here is CASSTGTRFRNEQFF. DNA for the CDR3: TGTGCCAGCTCAACCGGGACTAGATTTAGGAATGAGCAGTTCTTC.

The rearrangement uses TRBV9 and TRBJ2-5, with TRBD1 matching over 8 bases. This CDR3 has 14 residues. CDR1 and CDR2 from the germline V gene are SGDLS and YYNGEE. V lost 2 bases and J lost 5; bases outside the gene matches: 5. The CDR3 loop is CASSVQGAHETQYF. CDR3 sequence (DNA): TGTGCCAGCAGCGTCCAGGGGGCGCACGAGACCCAGTACTTC.

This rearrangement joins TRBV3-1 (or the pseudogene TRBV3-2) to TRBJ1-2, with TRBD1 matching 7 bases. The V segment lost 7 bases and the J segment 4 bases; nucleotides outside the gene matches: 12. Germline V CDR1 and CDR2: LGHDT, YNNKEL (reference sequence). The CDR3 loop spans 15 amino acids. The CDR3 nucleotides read TGTGCCAGCAAAAACACGGCAGGGGGTTCCTATGGCTACACCTTC. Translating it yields CASKNTAGGSYGYTF.

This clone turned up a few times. In DNA form, the CDR3 reads TGTGCTAGTGCCCCGGGAGGGCCGAACACTGAAGCTTTCTTT. Its protein product is CASAPGGPNTEAFF. This chain connects TRBV12-5 to TRBJ1-1; no definite D call. CDR3 size: 14 residues. V lost 7 bases and J lost 1, with 13 bases in between. CDR1 and CDR2 from the germline V gene are LGHNT and FRNRAP.

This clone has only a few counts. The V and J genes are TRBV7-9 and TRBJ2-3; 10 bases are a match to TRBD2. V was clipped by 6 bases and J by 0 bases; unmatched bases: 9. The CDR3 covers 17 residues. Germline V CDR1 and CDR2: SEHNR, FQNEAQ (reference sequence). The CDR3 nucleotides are TGTGCCAGCAGGCCGGATAGCGGGGGGCAAAGCACAGATACGCAGTATTTT. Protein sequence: CASRPDSGGQSTDTQYF.

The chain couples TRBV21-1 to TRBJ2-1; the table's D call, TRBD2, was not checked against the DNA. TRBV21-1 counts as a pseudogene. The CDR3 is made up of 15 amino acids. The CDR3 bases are TGTGCCAGCAGCAAAGAAGGCGGGGGAAACAATGAGCAGTTCTTC. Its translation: CASSKEGGGNNEQFF.

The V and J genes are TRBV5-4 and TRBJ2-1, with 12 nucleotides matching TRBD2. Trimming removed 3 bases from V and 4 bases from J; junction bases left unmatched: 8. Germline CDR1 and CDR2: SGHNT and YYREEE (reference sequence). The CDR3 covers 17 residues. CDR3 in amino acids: CASSSETSGGRYNEQFF. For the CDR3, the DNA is TGTGCCAGCAGCTCTGAAACTAGCGGGGGGAGGTACAATGAGCAGTTCTTC.

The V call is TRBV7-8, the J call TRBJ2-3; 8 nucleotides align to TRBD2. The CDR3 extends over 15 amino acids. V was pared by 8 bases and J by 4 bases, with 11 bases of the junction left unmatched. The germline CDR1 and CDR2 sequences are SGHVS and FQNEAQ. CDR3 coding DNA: TGTGCCAGCCTAACGGACAGAGCGGGAGCAGATACGCAGTATTTT. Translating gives CASLTDRAGADTQYF. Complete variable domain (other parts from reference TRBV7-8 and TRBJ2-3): GAGVSQSPRYKVAKRGQDVALRCDPISGHVSLFWYQQALGQGPEFLTYFQNEAQLDKSGLPSDRFFAERPEGSVSTLKIQRTQQEDSAVYLCASLTDRAGADTQYFGPGTRLTVL.

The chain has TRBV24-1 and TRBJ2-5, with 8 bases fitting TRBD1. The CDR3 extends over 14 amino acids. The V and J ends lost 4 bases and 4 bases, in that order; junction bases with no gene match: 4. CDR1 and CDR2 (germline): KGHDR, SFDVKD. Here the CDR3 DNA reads TGTGCCACCAGTGACCCAACAGGGGGAGAGACCCAGTACTTC. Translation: CATSDPTGGETQYF.

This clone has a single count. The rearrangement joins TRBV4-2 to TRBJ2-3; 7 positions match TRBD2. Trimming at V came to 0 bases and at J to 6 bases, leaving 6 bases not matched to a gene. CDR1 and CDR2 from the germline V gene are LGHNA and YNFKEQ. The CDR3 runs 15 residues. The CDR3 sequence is CASSQDGLVVDTQYF. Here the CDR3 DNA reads TGTGCCAGCAGCCAAGACGGACTAGTAGTCGATACGCAGTATTTT.

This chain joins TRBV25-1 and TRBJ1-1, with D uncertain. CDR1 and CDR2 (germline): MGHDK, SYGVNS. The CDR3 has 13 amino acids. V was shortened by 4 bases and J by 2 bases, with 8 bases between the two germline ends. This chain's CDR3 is CASSAGGNTEAFF. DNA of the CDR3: TGTGCCAGCAGTGCGGGTGGTAACACTGAAGCTTTCTTT.

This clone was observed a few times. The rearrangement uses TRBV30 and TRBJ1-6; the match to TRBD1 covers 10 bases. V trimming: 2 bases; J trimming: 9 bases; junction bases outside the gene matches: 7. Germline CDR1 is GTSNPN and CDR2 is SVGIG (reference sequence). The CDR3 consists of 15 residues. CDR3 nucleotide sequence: TGTGCCTGGAGTTTGGGAGGGGACAGGGGTTCACCCCTCCACTTT. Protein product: CAWSLGGDRGSPLHF.

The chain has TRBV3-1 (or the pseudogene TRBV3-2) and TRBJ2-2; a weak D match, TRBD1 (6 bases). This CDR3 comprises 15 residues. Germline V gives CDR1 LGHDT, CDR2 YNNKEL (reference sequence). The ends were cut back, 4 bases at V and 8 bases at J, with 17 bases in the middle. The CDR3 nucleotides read TGTGCCAGCAGCCGCAGGACAGAGAAACTAGGGGAGCTGTTTTTT. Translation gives CASSRRTEKLGELFF.

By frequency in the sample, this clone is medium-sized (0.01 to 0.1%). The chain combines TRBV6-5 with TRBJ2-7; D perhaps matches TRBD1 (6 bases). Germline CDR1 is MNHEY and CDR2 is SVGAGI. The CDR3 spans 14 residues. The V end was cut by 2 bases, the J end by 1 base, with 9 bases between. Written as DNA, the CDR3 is TGTGCCAGCAGTTACGGGCAGGGGTCCTACGAGCAGTACTTC. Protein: CASSYGQGSYEQYF.

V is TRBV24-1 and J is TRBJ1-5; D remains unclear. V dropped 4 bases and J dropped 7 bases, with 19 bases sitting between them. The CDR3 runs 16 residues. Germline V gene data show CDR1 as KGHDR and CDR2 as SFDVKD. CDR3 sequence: CATSEAQEVVGQPQHF. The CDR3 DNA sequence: TGTGCCACCAGTGAAGCCCAGGAAGTAGTGGGCCAGCCCCAGCATTTT.